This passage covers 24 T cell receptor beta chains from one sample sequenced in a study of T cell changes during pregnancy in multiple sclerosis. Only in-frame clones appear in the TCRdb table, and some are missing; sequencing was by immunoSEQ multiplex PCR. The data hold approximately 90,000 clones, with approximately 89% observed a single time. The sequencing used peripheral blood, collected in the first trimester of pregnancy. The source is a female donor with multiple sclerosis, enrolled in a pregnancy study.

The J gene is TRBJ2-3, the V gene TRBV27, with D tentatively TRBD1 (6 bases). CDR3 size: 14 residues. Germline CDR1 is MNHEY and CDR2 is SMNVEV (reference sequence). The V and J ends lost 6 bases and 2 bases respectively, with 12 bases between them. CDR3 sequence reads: CASRGRGNTDTQYF. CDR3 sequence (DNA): TGTGCCAGCAGGGGTAGGGGGAACACAGATACGCAGTATTTT.

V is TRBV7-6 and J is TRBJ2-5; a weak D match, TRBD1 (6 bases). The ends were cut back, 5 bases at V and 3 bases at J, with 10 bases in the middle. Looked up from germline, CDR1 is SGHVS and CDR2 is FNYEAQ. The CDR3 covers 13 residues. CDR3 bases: TGTGCCAGCAGCAACAGGGCGGAAGAGACCCAGTACTTC. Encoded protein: CASSNRAEETQYF.

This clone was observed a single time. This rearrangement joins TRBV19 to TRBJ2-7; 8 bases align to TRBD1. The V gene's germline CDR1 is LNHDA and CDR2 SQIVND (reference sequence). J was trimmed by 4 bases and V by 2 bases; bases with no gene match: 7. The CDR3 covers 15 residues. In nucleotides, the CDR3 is TGTGCCAGTAGTATAAGGCCGGGACAGGTGTACGAGCAGTACTTC. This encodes CASSIRPGQVYEQYF.

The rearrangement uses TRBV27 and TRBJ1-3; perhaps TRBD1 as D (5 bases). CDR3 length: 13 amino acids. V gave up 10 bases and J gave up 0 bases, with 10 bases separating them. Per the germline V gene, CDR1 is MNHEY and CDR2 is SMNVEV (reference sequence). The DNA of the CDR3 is TGTGCCACCAGACAGTCCTCTGGAAACACCATATATTTT. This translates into CATRQSSGNTIYF.

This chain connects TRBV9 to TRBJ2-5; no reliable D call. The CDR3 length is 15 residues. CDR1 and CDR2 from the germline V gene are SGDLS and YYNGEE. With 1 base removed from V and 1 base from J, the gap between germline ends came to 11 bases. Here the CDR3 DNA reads TGTGCCAGCAGCGTAACTCCCCGTACCCAAGAGACCCAGTACTTC. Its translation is CASSVTPRTQETQYF.

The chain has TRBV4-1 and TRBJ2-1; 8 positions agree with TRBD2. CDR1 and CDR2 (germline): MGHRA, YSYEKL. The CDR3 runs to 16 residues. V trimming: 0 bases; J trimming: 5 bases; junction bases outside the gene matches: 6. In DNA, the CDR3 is TGCGCCAGCAGCCAAGATGAGAGCGGGAGCCACAATGAGCAGTTCTTC. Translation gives CASSQDESGSHNEQFF.

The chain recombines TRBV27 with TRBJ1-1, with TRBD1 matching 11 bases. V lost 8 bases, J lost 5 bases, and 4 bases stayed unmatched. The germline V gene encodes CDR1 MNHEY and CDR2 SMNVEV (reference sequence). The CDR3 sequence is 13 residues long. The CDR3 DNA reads TGTGCCAGCCGGACAGGGGGCGGGACTGAAGCTTTCTTT. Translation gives CASRTGGGTEAFF.

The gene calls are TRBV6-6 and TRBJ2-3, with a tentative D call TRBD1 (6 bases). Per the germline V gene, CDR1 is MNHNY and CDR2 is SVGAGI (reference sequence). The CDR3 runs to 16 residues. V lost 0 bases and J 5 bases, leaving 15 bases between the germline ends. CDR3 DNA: TGTGCCAGCAGTTACTCGTTGACAGGAGGTTTAGATACGCAGTATTTT. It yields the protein CASSYSLTGGLDTQYF.

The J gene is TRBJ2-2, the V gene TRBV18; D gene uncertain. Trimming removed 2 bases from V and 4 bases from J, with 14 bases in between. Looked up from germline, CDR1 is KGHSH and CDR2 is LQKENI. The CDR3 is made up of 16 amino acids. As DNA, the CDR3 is TGTGCCAGCTCACCAGACTTATCTAGATCCACCGGGGAGCTGTTTTTT. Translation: CASSPDLSRSTGELFF.

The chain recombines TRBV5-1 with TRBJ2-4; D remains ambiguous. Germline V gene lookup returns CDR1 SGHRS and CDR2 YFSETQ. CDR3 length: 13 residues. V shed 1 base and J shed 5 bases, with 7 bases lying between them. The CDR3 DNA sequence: TGCGCCAGCAGCTTGCTCTCGGAAAACATTCAGTACTTC. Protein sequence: CASSLLSENIQYF.

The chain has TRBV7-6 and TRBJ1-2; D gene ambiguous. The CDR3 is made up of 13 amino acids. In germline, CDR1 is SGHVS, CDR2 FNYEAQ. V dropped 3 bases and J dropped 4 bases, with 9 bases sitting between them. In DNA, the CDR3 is TGTGCCAGCAGCTTTCCCCATTTCTATGGCTACACCTTC. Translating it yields CASSFPHFYGYTF.

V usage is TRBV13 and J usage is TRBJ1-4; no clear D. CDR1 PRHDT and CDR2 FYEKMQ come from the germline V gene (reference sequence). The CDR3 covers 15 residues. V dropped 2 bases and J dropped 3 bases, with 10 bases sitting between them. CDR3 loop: CASSLRPAANEKLFF. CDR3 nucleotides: TGTGCCAGCAGCTTAAGACCGGCGGCTAATGAAAAACTGTTTTTT.

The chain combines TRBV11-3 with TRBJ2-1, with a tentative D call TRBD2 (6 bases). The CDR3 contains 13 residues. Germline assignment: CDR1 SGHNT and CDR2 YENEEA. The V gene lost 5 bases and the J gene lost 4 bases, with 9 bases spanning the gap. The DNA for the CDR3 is TGTGCCAGCAGCCCCGGGACTTACAATGAGCAGTTCTTC. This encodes CASSPGTYNEQFF. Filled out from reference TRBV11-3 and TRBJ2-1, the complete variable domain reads EAGVVQSPRYKIIEKKQPVAFWCNPISGHNTLYWYLQNLGQGPELLIRYENEEAVDDSQLPKDRFSAERLKGVDSTLKIQPAELGDSAVYLCASSPGTYNEQFFGPGTRLTVL.

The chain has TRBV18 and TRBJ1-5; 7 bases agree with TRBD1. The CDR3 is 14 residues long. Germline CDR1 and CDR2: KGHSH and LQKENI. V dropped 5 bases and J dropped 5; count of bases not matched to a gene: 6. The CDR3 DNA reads TGTGCCAGCTCAAAAGACAGGGCGGATCAGCCCCAGCATTTT. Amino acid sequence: CASSKDRADQPQHF.

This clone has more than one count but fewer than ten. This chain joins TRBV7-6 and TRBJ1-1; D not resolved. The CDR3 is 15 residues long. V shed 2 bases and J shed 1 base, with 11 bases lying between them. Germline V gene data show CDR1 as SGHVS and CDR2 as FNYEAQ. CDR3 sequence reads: CASSLLGGENTEAFF. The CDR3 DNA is TGTGCCAGCAGCTTATTAGGCGGCGAGAACACTGAAGCTTTCTTT.

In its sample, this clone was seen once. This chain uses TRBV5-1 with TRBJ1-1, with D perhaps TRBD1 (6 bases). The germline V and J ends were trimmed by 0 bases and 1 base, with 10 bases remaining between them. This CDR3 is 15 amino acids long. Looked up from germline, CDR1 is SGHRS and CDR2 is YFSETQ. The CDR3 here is CASSLDGRGNTEAFF. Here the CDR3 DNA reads TGCGCCAGCAGCTTGGACGGCAGGGGGAACACTGAAGCTTTCTTT.

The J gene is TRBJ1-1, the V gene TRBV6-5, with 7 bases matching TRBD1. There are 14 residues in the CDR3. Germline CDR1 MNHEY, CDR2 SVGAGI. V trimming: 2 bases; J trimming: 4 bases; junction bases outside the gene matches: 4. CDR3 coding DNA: TGTGCCAGCAGTTACCTGGACAGGAGCACTGAAGCTTTCTTT. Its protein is CASSYLDRSTEAFF.

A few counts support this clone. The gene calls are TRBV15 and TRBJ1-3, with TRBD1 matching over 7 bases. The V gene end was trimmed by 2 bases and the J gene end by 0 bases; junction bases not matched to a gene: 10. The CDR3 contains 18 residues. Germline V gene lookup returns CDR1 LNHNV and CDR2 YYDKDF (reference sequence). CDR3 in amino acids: CATSRFRQGRSSGNTIYF. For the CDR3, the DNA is TGTGCCACCAGCAGATTCCGACAGGGTAGGAGCTCTGGAAACACCATATATTTT.

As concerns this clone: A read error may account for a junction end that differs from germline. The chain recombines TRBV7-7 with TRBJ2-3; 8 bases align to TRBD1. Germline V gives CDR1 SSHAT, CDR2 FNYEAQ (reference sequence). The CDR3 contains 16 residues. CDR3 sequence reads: CASSRWTGRGTDTQYF. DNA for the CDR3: TGTGCTAGCAGCCGATGGACAGGGCGGGGCACAGATACGCAGTATTTT. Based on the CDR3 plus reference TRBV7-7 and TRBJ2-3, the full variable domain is GAGVSQSPRYKVTKRGQDVTLRCDPISSHATLYWYQQALGQGPEFLTYFNYEAQPDKSGLPSDRFSAERPEGSISTLTIQRTEQRDSAMYRCASSRWTGRGTDTQYFGPGTRLTVL.

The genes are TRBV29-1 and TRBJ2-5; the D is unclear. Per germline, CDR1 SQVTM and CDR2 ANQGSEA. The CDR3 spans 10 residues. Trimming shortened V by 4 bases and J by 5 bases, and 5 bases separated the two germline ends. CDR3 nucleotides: TGCAGCGTTGGTCGGGAGACCCAGTACTTC. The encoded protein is CSVGRETQYF.

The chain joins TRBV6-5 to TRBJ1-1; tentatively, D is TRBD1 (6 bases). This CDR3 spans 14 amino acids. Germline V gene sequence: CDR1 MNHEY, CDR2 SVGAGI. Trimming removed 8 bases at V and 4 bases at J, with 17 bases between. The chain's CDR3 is CASSTPGGATEAFF. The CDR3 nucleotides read TGTGCCAGCTCCACACCGGGGGGGGCCACTGAAGCTTTCTTT.

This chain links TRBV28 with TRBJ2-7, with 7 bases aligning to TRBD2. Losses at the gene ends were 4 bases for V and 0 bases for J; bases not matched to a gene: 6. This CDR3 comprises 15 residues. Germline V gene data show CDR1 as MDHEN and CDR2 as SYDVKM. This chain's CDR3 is CASSSAGRTSYEQYF. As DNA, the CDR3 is TGTGCCAGCAGTTCAGCGGGACGTACCTCCTACGAGCAGTACTTC.

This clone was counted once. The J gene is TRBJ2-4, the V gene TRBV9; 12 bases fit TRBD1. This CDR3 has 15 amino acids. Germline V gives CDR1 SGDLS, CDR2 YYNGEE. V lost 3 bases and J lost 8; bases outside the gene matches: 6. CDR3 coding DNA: TGTGCCAGCAGCGCCCGGGACAGGGGGCTTCACATTCAGTACTTC. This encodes CASSARDRGLHIQYF.

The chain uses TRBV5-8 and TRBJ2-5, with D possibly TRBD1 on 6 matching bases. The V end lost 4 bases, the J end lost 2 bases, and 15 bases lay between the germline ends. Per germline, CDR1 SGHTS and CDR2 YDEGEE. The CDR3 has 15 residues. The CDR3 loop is CASSIPGHGQETQYF. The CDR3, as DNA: TGTGCCAGCAGCATTCCGGGACATGGACAAGAGACCCAGTACTTC.